This T cell receptor beta chain emerged from a study of blood T cell repertoires in COVID-19. Study summary: COVID-19 samples collected from the United States, Italy and Spain covered acute and convalescent phases. Sample material is recorded as cDNA or gDNA derived from T cells, B-cell-depleted T cells, or PBMCs.

Germline V CDR1 and CDR2: LGHNA, YSLEER. There are 15 residues in the CDR3. V gave up 0 bases and J gave up 4 bases, with 11 bases separating them. As handled by the study authors: Reference gene primer amplification in the assay estimated nucleated cell counts. The repertoire was sequenced with immunoSEQ multiplex PCR; TCRdb's copy has only in-frame clones and lacks some. V, J and clone size reflect that table, while D and trimming were determined from the DNA. This sample yields over 400,000 clones, of which roughly 88% are seen a single time; more than 3% belongs to the top ten. The sequenced material came from peripheral blood. This chain joins TRBV4-3 and TRBJ2-3; D may be TRBD1 (7 bases). The TCR was taken from a human donor in a cohort sampled during active COVID-19. The CDR3, as DNA: TGCGCCAGCAGCCAAGAGGGCAGGGGGGCAGATACGCAGTATTTT. This translates into CASSQEGRGADTQYF.